What follows are 24 T cell receptor beta chains derived from one specimen sequenced in a study of T-cell reconstitution after alpha-beta-depleted transplantation in children. Library preparation (for TCRbeta) was performed with unique molecular identifiers. TCRdb processed the PCR reads anew with MiXCR; each CDR3 protein has one entry. The data show roughly 220,000 distinct CDR3 sequences, approximately 12% seen once. The source material was PBMCs from the stem cell graft donor, sampled from the stem cell graft. The receptors originated from a human donor who donated a stem cell graft to a child with acute lymphoblastic leukemia.

Many counts were recorded for this clonotype. The rearrangement uses TRBV9 and TRBJ1-6, with 8 bases identical to TRBD1. J lost 9 bases, V lost 0 bases, and 2 bases had no gene match. Germline values: CDR1 SGDLS, CDR2 YYNGEE. CDR3 length equals 14 residues. In DNA form, the CDR3 reads TGTGCCAGCAGCGTAGGGACAGGGCGTTCACCCCTCCACTTT. Encoded protein: CASSVGTGRSPLHF.

There are many counts of this clonotype. The gene calls are TRBV5-1 and TRBJ2-7; 7 nucleotides agree with TRBD1. Germline CDR1 reads SGHRS; CDR2 reads YFSETQ. This CDR3 is 15 amino acids long. V shed 4 bases, J shed 4 bases, and the junction held 11 bases outside the gene matches. The CDR3 region has the DNA TGCGCCAGCAGCACCGGGGACAGTTTATGGTACGAGCAGTACTTC. Translating it yields CASSTGDSLWYEQYF.

This clonotype was observed a few times. V and J are TRBV12-3 or TRBV12-4 and TRBJ1-6, with D perhaps TRBD1 (5 bases). V lost 6 bases to trimming and J lost 9 bases, with 18 bases between them. CDR3 length: 15 residues. In DNA, the CDR3 is TGTGCCAGCAGAGAAGGGACTCTCCCTGGTTCACCCCTCCACTTT. Translating gives CASREGTLPGSPLHF.

This clonotype showed up many times. The V gene is TRBV27, the J gene TRBJ2-3; D might be TRBD1 (6 bases). Trimming took off 6 bases at V and 5 bases at J, with 21 bases between the two ends. Germline V CDR1 and CDR2: MNHEY, SMNVEV (reference sequence). This CDR3 contains 16 residues. The CDR3: CASSPGTSDRIDTQYF. CDR3 coding DNA: TGTGCCAGCAGCCCCGGGACATCCGATCGAATAGATACGCAGTATTTT.

Comments on this clonotype: Just one base apart from a much larger clone, this may be a read error. This sequence joins TRBV10-2 and TRBJ1-5; 7 positions agree with TRBD1. The CDR3 contains 15 residues. Germline V gives CDR1 WSHSY, CDR2 SAAADI. As DNA, the CDR3 is TGCGCCAGCACCGGACAGGCTTATAGCAAGCAGCCCCAGCATTTT. This translates into CASTGQAYSKQPQHF.

This clonotype was seen ten or more times. The gene calls are TRBV7-2 and TRBJ2-5, with D tentatively TRBD1 (5 bases). The germline V gene encodes CDR1 SGHTA and CDR2 FQGNSA. The length of the CDR3 is 12 residues. V was shortened by 0 bases and J by 6 bases, with 5 bases between the two germline ends. The CDR3 spells CASSLAGQTQYF. The CDR3 nucleotides read TGTGCCAGCAGCTTAGCGGGGCAGACCCAGTACTTC.

This clonotype has ten or more counts. V and J are TRBV20-1 and TRBJ2-3; 9 bases agree with TRBD2. The CDR3 extends over 15 amino acids. Germline lookup yields CDR1 DFQATT and CDR2 SNEGSKA (reference sequence). V was pared by 2 bases and J by 5 bases, with 8 bases of the junction left unmatched. CDR3 bases: TGCAGTGCTAGAAAGGGGCGGGGGGGCGAAGATACGCAGTATTTT. Residues: CSARKGRGGEDTQYF.

This clonotype was recorded many times. The chain uses TRBV28 and TRBJ2-1; the D gene is possibly TRBD2 (6 bases). The CDR3 is made up of 15 amino acids. Trimming removed 2 bases at V and 6 bases at J, with 14 bases between. CDR1 MDHEN and CDR2 SYDVKM come from the germline V gene. The CDR3 sequence: CASSLGGTWGNEQFF. CDR3 DNA: TGTGCCAGCAGTTTAGGAGGGACGTGGGGCAATGAGCAGTTCTTC.

This clonotype was detected many times. The rearrangement uses TRBV25-1 and TRBJ1-4; D is unresolved. The CDR3 loop spans 12 amino acids. V was cut by 4 bases and J by 12 bases, with 12 bases left in between. Germline values: CDR1 MGHDK, CDR2 SYGVNS. CDR3 sequence: CASSGYYGELFF. CDR3 sequence (DNA): TGTGCCAGCAGTGGATACTACGGGGAACTGTTTTTT.

This clonotype was detected many times. This chain links TRBV6-2 or TRBV6-3 with TRBJ2-1; possibly TRBD2 for D (5 bases). The germline CDR1 and CDR2 sequences are MNHEY and SVGEGT. There are 15 residues in the CDR3. Trimming removed 5 bases from V and 0 bases from J, with 11 bases in between. In DNA, the CDR3 is TGTGCCAGCAGTGAGGGCTCCAGCTCCTACAATGAGCAGTTCTTC. Translated: CASSEGSSSYNEQFF.

The rearrangement links TRBV28 to TRBJ1-2, with TRBD1 as a possible D gene (5 bases). Germline loops: CDR1 MDHEN, CDR2 SYDVKM. Trimming left V 6 bases short and J 6 bases short, with 11 bases between. The length of the CDR3 is 12 residues. The CDR3 DNA reads as TGTGCCAGCAGACCGGCGGGACATGGCTACACCTTC. This sequence encodes CASRPAGHGYTF.

This clonotype was detected ten times or more. The chain combines TRBV4-3 with TRBJ1-1; D call uncertain. This CDR3 contains 15 residues. Looked up from germline, CDR1 is LGHNA and CDR2 is YSLEER. Trimming left V 4 bases short and J 1 base short, with 13 bases between. This CDR3 reads CASSPSRTANTEAFF. CDR3 DNA: TGCGCCAGCAGCCCTTCCCGCACAGCGAACACTGAAGCTTTCTTT.

This clonotype was observed at least ten times. V gene TRBV5-1 combines with J gene TRBJ1-2; D perhaps matches TRBD1 (6 bases). Germline CDR1 SGHRS, CDR2 YFSETQ. Trimming removed 7 bases from V and 4 bases from J, with 14 bases in between. The CDR3 contains 13 residues. CDR3 nucleotide sequence: TGCGCCAGCGGACGACAGGACCTCTATGGCTACACCTTC. Its translation: CASGRQDLYGYTF.

This clonotype was recorded at least ten times. CDR3 protein: CSVNSPGRNYGYTF. CDR3 nucleotide sequence: TGCAGCGTTAATTCCCCTGGCAGGAACTATGGCTACACCTTC. The chain employs TRBV20-1 and TRBJ1-2, with D unresolved. The CDR3 runs to 14 residues. CDR1 is DFQATT and CDR2 is SNEGSKA in the germline V gene (reference sequence).

Ten or more counts support this clonotype. This chain uses TRBV27 with TRBJ2-1, with 7 bases lining up with TRBD2. Unmatched junction bases numbered 5, after V lost 2 bases and J lost 4 bases. Per germline, CDR1 MNHEY and CDR2 SMNVEV (reference sequence). The CDR3 is 15 residues long. CDR3 in amino acids: CASSLIASGYNEQFF. Written as DNA, the CDR3 is TGTGCCAGCAGTTTAATCGCTAGCGGTTACAATGAGCAGTTCTTC.

This clonotype was observed a single time. The chain couples TRBV3-1 to TRBJ1-5; D uncertain. The germline V and J ends were trimmed by 8 bases and 4 bases, with 15 bases remaining between them. CDR3 length equals 14 residues. Per the germline V gene, CDR1 is LGHDT and CDR2 is YNNKEL (reference sequence). The CDR3 region is CASSSKGRNQPQHF. CDR3 in DNA: TGTGCCAGCTCGTCTAAGGGCAGAAATCAGCCCCAGCATTTT.

This clonotype showed up many times. The rearrangement uses TRBV5-4 and TRBJ1-2, with 10 bases fitting TRBD1. V trimming: 1 base; J trimming: 7 bases; junction bases outside the gene matches: 7. Germline V gives CDR1 SGHNT, CDR2 YYREEE (reference sequence). The CDR3 runs 15 residues. The CDR3 reads CASSLRGQGNGGYTF. The CDR3 nucleotides read TGTGCCAGCAGCTTGAGGGGACAGGGGAACGGTGGCTACACCTTC.

Ten or more counts support this clonotype. The chain joins TRBV7-2 to TRBJ2-1; D is unresolved. Germline CDR1 SGHTA, CDR2 FQGNSA. The germline V and J ends were trimmed by 4 bases and 8 bases, with 12 bases remaining between them. The CDR3 is 13 amino acids. The CDR3 nucleotides are TGTGCCAGCAGCTCGTTAAGAGGCGATGAGCAGTTCTTC. It encodes CASSSLRGDEQFF.

The table lists this clonotype with many counts. The chain recombines TRBV10-3 with TRBJ1-1, with D maybe TRBD1 (6 bases). Trimming removed 3 bases at V and 7 bases at J, with 12 bases between. The CDR3 covers 13 residues. Per germline, CDR1 ENHRY and CDR2 SYGVKD. The CDR3 DNA reads TGTGCCATCAGTGACACCAGGGGTGGTGAAGCTTTCTTT. It yields the protein CAISDTRGGEAFF.

This clonotype was seen many times. The genes are TRBV6-1 and TRBJ1-6; unclear D gene. The germline gives CDR1 MNHNS, CDR2 SASEGT. The CDR3 has 15 amino acids. V was clipped by 6 bases and J by 6 bases, with 15 bases between them. CDR3 in DNA: TGTGCCAGCAGCACTTATCGGCAGGTTAATTCACCCCTCCACTTT. It translates to CASSTYRQVNSPLHF.

Many counts were recorded for this clonotype. The chain uses TRBV5-6 and TRBJ2-5, with D tentatively TRBD1 or TRBD2 (7 bases each). V shed 1 base and J shed 5 bases, with 12 bases lying between them. Germline V gene data show CDR1 as SGHDT and CDR2 as YYEEEE. This CDR3 is 14 amino acids long. The CDR3 sequence is CASSLIRGGETQYF. CDR3 sequence (DNA): TGTGCCAGCAGCTTGATCAGGGGGGGTGAGACCCAGTACTTC.

This clonotype was recorded many times. This chain connects TRBV6-1 to TRBJ2-5, with TRBD2 matching 8 bases. Trimming took 8 bases from V and 5 from J; bases not matched to a gene: 10. Germline CDR1 and CDR2: MNHNS and SASEGT. The CDR3 contains 14 residues. In DNA, the CDR3 is TGTGCCAGCGCAGAGGGTAGCGGGACGGAGACCCAGTACTTC. Translation: CASAEGSGTETQYF.

This clonotype was seen at least ten times. The gene calls are TRBV6-1 and TRBJ2-2; D gene unclear. The CDR3 sequence is 13 residues long. Germline CDR1 is MNHNS and CDR2 is SASEGT. V was cut by 3 bases and J by 4 bases, with 6 bases left in between. The CDR3 sequence: CASSESFTGELFF. The CDR3 region has the DNA TGTGCCAGCAGTGAGAGTTTCACCGGGGAGCTGTTTTTT.

This clonotype was detected ten times or more. The chain uses TRBV10-2 and TRBJ2-5, with D possibly TRBD1 on 5 matching bases. The V and J ends lost 6 bases and 4 bases respectively, with 24 bases between them. Germline V gives CDR1 WSHSY, CDR2 SAAADI. The CDR3 is made up of 17 amino acids. DNA of the CDR3: TGCGCCAGCAGGGCCAGGGTACGATCAGGCCCCCGAGAGACCCAGTACTTC. It yields the protein CASRARVRSGPRETQYF.